Below, 17 T cell receptor beta chains from the same sample are listed, as sequenced in a study of post-analysis software for immune sequencing data. General study results and limits: Higher frequency in patients than in controls was seen for 5 or 6 TRBV segments, with TRBV5-6, TRBV5-1 and TRBV20-1 among them.

These receptors lack a known antigen. The TCR beta cDNA libraries contained unique molecular identifiers. TCRdb recomputed calls from the PCR reads with MiXCR, one row per CDR3 protein. The data contain about 540,000 distinct CDR3 sequences, around 34% of them seen just once; the ten biggest clones take up roughly 6%. Sequenced material: blood. The receptors come from a girl aged 2-17 years with multiple sclerosis.

This clonotype has just a few counts. The rearrangement uses TRBV7-8 and TRBJ1-1, with D perhaps matching TRBD1 (5 bases). Germline V lookup: CDR1 SGHVS, CDR2 FQNEAQ. The V end lost 1 base, the J end lost 6 bases, and 21 bases lay between the germline ends. This CDR3 has 17 residues. CDR3 residues: CASSLGMPRRAASEAFF. In nucleotides, the CDR3 is TGTGCCAGCAGCTTAGGGATGCCCCGCAGGGCGGCCTCTGAAGCTTTCTTT.

The chain joins TRBV24-1 to TRBJ1-2; 7 bases fit TRBD1. With V trimmed by 5 bases and J by 5 bases, 4 bases remained unmatched. Germline V CDR1 and CDR2: KGHDR, SFDVKD. The CDR3 length is 13 residues. CDR3 in amino acids: CATSASGQYGYTF. In DNA form, the CDR3 reads TGTGCCACCAGTGCCTCGGGACAGTATGGCTACACCTTC.

This chain uses TRBV6-5 with TRBJ1-1; no definite D call. The CDR3 extends over 11 amino acids. V was cut by 10 bases and J by 4 bases, with 10 bases left in between. Germline V CDR1 and CDR2: MNHEY, SVGAGI. The CDR3 region is CATQESTEAFF. The DNA of the CDR3 is TGTGCCACCCAGGAAAGCACTGAAGCTTTCTTT.

As for this clonotype: At one end, the junction sequence differs from germline, possibly due to a read error. This chain connects TRBV6-1 to TRBJ2-6; D ambiguous. The CDR3 runs to 16 residues. The V gene's germline CDR1 is MNHNS and CDR2 SASEGT. The chain's CDR3 is CASSEALMPGANVLTF. The CDR3 DNA reads as TGTGCCAGCAGCGAAGCCCTTATGCCTGGGGCCAACGTCCTGACTTTC.

The J gene is TRBJ1-2, the V gene TRBV3-1, with 8 nucleotides matching TRBD1. J lost 2 bases, V lost 5 bases, and 4 bases had no gene match. This CDR3 spans 14 amino acids. Germline values: CDR1 LGHDT, CDR2 YNNKEL (reference sequence). The CDR3: CASSIGQGNYGYTF. The CDR3 nucleotides read TGTGCCAGCAGCATCGGACAGGGAAACTATGGCTACACCTTC.

The table lists this clonotype with a few counts. The V and J genes are TRBV6-1 and TRBJ2-3, with D maybe TRBD2 (6 bases). Germline V gene lookup returns CDR1 MNHNS and CDR2 SASEGT. Deletions cut 6 bases from V and 6 bases from J, with 19 bases between. CDR3 size: 15 residues. This CDR3 is CASSLTGLAGDTQYF. In DNA form, the CDR3 reads TGTGCCAGCAGCCTAACGGGACTGGCAGGGGATACGCAGTATTTT.

In its sample, this clonotype was seen a few times. The chain combines TRBV29-1 with TRBJ2-3, with D perhaps matching TRBD1 or TRBD2 (6 bases each). V lost 4 bases and J lost 2, with 13 bases in between. Germline V lookup: CDR1 SQVTM, CDR2 ANQGSEA. The CDR3 is 14 residues long. CDR3 region: CSVGGAGSTDTQYF. CDR3 in DNA: TGCAGCGTTGGGGGGGCAGGATCCACAGATACGCAGTATTTT.

The DNA of the CDR3 is TGTGCCAGCAGTTTCAGGGAGGATGAAAAACTGTTTTTT. Encoded protein: CASSFREDEKLFF. The chain uses TRBV12-3 or TRBV12-4 and TRBJ1-4; maybe TRBD1 (5 bases). The CDR3 extends over 13 amino acids. V dropped 3 bases and J dropped 6 bases, with 8 bases sitting between them.

This clonotype was seen a handful of times. The germline gene is not matched at one end of the junction; a read error may be the cause. The chain's CDR3 is CSARLPGRERGYEQYF. The CDR3 DNA reads TGCAGTGCTAGACTCCCGGGCAGGGAGAGGGGGTACGAACAGTACTTC. This chain uses TRBV20-1 with TRBJ2-7, with D perhaps TRBD1 (6 bases). CDR3 size: 16 residues. From germline, CDR1 is DFQATT and CDR2 SNEGSKA (reference sequence).

The sample holds a few counts of this clonotype. J is TRBJ2-7 and V is TRBV15; TRBD2 matches at 13 bases. The CDR3 totals 16 residues. Germline trimming cut 4 bases from V and 3 bases from J; bases unmatched to any gene: 6. Per the germline V gene, CDR1 is LNHNV and CDR2 is YYDKDF (reference sequence). As DNA, the CDR3 is TGTGCCACCAGCACGGGACTAGCGGGGAATTTCTACGAGCAGTACTTC. Amino acid sequence: CATSTGLAGNFYEQYF.

The V gene is TRBV3-1, the J gene TRBJ2-3, with TRBD2 matching over 13 bases. CDR1 is LGHDT and CDR2 is YNNKEL in the germline V gene (reference sequence). The CDR3 is made up of 19 amino acids. The V and J ends lost 6 bases and 0 bases, in that order; junction bases with no gene match: 12. The CDR3 DNA reads as TGTGCCAGCAGTCTAATCCCGGGACTAGCGGGGTCTAGCACAGATACGCAGTATTTT. It translates to CASSLIPGLAGSSTDTQYF.

J is TRBJ2-2 and V is TRBV5-1, with no clear D. The CDR3 has 13 residues. V dropped 3 bases and J dropped 4 bases, with 7 bases sitting between them. Per the germline V gene, CDR1 is SGHRS and CDR2 is YFSETQ. The CDR3 spells CASSSRATGELFF. The CDR3 bases are TGCGCCAGCAGCTCTAGGGCCACCGGGGAGCTGTTTTTT.

This sequence joins TRBV7-9 and TRBJ2-1; 10 bases align to TRBD2. This CDR3 has 15 residues. V was clipped by 5 bases and J by 6 bases; unmatched bases: 7. CDR1 SEHNR and CDR2 FQNEAQ come from the germline V gene (reference sequence). In DNA form, the CDR3 reads TGTGCCAGCAGCGACGGACTAGCGGTGCTCAATGAGCAGTTCTTC. Its protein product is CASSDGLAVLNEQFF. The full variable domain, its missing parts supplied by reference TRBV7-9 and TRBJ2-1, is DTGVSQNPRHKITKRGQNVTFRCDPISEHNRLYWYRQTLGQGPEFLTYFQNEAQLEKSRLLSDRFSAERPKGSFSTLEIQRTEQGDSAMYLCASSDGLAVLNEQFFGPGTRLTVL.

The rearrangement uses TRBV5-1 and TRBJ1-1; TRBD1 matches 7 bases. The CDR3 spans 15 residues. The J segment lost 0 bases and the V segment lost 7 bases, leaving 9 bases of the junction unmatched. Germline assignment: CDR1 SGHRS and CDR2 YFSETQ. The CDR3 DNA follows: TGCGCCAGCGCGGGGACAGAGCTTATGAACACTGAAGCTTTCTTT. This sequence encodes CASAGTELMNTEAFF.

With regard to this clonotype: Its ends do not fully match the called genes, so a read error is possible. The V call is TRBV7-9, the J call TRBJ2-6; the D gene is possibly TRBD1 (5 bases). The length of the CDR3 is 16 residues. Germline loops: CDR1 SEHNR, CDR2 FQNEAQ (reference sequence). This chain's CDR3 is CASSLDGPAGANVRTF. In nucleotides, the CDR3 is TGTGCCAGCAGCTTAGATGGCCCGGCTGGGGCCAACGTCCGGACTTTC.

The table lists this clonotype with a count of one. V and J are TRBV7-2 and TRBJ2-1, with TRBD2 matching over 8 bases. CDR1 is SGHTA and CDR2 is FQGNSA in the germline V gene. The CDR3 is made up of 16 amino acids. V was pared by 2 bases and J by 2 bases, with 5 bases of the junction left unmatched. CDR3 in DNA: TGTGCCAGCAGCTTACCGGCGGGAGGACCCTACAATGAGCAGTTCTTC. It translates to CASSLPAGGPYNEQFF.

This clonotype has just a few counts. This rearrangement joins TRBV9 to TRBJ2-7; tentative D call: TRBD2 (5 bases). Germline values: CDR1 SGDLS, CDR2 YYNGEE. The CDR3 length is 14 residues. The ends were cut back, 2 bases at V and 3 bases at J, with 12 bases in the middle. Written as DNA, the CDR3 is TGTGCCAGCAGCGTGGACTTAGAGGGCTACGAGCAGTACTTC. It is translated as CASSVDLEGYEQYF.